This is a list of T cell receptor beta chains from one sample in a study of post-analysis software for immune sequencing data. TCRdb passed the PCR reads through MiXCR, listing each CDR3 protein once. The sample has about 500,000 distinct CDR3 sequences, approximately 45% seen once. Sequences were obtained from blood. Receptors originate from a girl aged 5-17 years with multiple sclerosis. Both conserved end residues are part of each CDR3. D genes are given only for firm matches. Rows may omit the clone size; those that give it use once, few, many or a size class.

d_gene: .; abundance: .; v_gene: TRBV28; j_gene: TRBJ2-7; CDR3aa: CASSLGGSTYEQYF; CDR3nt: TGTGCCAGCAGTTTGGGCGGATCAACCTACGAGCAGTACTTC
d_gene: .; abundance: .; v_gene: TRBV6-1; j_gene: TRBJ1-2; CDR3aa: CASSLEDGNYGYTF; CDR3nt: TGTGCCAGCAGTTTAGAGGACGGAAACTATGGCTACACCTTC
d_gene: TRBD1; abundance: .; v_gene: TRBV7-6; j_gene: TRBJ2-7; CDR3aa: CASSLEPGQGKTYEQYF; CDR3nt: TGTGCCAGCAGCTTAGAACCGGGACAGGGGAAAACCTACGAGCAGTACTTC
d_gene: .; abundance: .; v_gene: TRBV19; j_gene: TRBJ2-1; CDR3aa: CASSNPSWGDEYNEQFF; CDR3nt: TGTGCCAGTAGTAATCCCTCGTGGGGCGACGAATACAATGAGCAGTTCTTC
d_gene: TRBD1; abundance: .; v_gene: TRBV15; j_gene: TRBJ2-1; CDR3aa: CATSGSGGNEQFF; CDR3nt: TGTGCCACCAGCGGTTCAGGGGGCAATGAGCAGTTCTTC
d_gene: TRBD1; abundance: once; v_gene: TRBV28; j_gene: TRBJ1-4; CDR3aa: CASSRQGSVEKLFF; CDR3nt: TGTGCCAGCAGTAGACAGGGAAGTGTAGAAAAACTGTTTTTT
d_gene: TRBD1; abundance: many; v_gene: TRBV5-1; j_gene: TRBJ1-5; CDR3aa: CASSSGQGNQPQHF; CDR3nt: TGTGCCAGCAGCTCTGGACAGGGCAATCAGCCCCAGCATTTT
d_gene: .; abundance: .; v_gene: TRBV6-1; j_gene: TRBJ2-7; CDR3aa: CASRPVIYEQYF; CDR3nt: TGTGCCAGCAGACCGGTGATCTACGAGCAGTACTTC
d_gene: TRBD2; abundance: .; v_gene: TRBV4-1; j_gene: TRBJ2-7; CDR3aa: CASSQGEGLAVYEQYF; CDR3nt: TGCGCCAGCAGCCAAGGGGAGGGACTAGCGGTCTACGAGCAGTACTTC
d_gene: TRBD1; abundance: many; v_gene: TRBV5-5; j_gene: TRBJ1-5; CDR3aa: CASSSDRGAVDQPQHF; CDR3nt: TGTGCCAGCAGCTCGGACAGGGGCGCTGTCGATCAGCCCCAGCATTTT
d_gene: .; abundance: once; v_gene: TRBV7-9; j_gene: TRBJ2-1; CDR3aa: CASTPMVDNEQFF; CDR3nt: TGTGCCAGCACCCCGATGGTTGACAATGAGCAGTTCTTC
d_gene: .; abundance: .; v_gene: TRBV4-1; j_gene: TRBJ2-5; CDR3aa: CASSHPRGDTQETQYF; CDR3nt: TGCGCCAGCAGCCACCCCCGCGGGGATACTCAAGAGACCCAGTACTTC
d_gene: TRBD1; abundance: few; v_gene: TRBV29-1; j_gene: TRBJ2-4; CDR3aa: CSVGGQGENIQYF; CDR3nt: TGCAGCGTTGGGGGACAGGGGGAAAACATTCAGTACTTC
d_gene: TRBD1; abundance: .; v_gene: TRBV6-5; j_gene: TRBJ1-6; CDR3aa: CASSLTGTGNSPLHF; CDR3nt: TGTGCCAGCAGTTTGACCGGGACAGGGAATTCACCCCTCCACTTT
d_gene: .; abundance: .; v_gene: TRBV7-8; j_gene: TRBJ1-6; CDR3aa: CASSPQGPLGQSPLHF; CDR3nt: TGTGCCAGCAGCCCACAGGGACCGCTGGGCCAATCACCCCTCCACTTT
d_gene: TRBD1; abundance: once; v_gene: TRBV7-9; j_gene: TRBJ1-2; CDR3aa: CASLYSWNPRQGEAGGYTF; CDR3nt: TGTGCCAGCTTGTATTCCTGGAACCCGAGACAGGGGGAAGCTGGGGGCTACACCTTC
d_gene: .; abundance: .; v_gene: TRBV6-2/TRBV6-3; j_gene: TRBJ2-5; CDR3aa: CASSRGTIQETQYF; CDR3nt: TGTGCCAGCAGCCGCGGGACGATACAAGAGACCCAGTACTTC
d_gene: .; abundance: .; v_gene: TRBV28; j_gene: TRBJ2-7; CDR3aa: CASSKSTPCEQYF; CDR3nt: TGTGCCAGCAGTAAGAGCACCCCCTGCGAGCAGTACTTC